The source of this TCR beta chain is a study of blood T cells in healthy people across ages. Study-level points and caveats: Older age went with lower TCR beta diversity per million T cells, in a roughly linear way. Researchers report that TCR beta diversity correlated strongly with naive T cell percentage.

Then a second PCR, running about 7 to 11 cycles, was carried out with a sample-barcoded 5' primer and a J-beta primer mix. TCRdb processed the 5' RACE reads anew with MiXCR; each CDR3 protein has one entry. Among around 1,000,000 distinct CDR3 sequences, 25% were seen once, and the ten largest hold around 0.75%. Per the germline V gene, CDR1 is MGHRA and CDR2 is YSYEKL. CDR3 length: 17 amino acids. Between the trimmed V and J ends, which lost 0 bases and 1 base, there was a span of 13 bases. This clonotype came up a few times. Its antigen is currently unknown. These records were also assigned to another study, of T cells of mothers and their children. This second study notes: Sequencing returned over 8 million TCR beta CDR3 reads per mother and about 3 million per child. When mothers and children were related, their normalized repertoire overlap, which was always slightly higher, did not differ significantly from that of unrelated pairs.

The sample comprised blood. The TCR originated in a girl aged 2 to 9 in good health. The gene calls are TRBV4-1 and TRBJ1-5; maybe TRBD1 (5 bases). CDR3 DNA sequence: TGCGCCAGCAGCCAAGAGGGGACCCCGAGGAGCAATCAGCCCCAGCATTTT. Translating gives CASSQEGTPRSNQPQHF.